This T cell receptor beta chain appears in the sequencing data of a study of CD8+ T cells in alopecia areata. Study-wide findings and caveats: Normal scalp had lower clonality than lesional scalp, with alopecia totalis/universalis lesions showing this most strongly.

Germline CDR1 is SQVTM and CDR2 is ANQGSEA. V shed 8 bases and J shed 3 bases, with 7 bases lying between them. The CDR3 totals 10 residues. A few counts support this clone. The antigen remains unidentified. The investigators collected lesional scalp punch biopsies and peripheral blood from alopecia areata patients. PBMCs yielded sorted CD4+ and CD8+ T cells. cDNA serving as the sequencing template came from extracted, reverse transcribed RNA. The data were produced by immunoSEQ multiplex PCR, yet TCRdb's version contains in-frame clones alone and is incomplete. This sample has 120,000 or so clones, with about 46% found just once.

This receptor was identified in a human donor with alopecia areata. The chain uses TRBV29-1 and TRBJ1-1; D call uncertain. Sequencing input: NKG2D-low CD8+ T cells sorted from blood. DNA of the CDR3: TGCAGCATTGGTTACACTGAAGCTTTCTTT. Protein sequence: CSIGYTEAFF.